These 23 T cell receptor beta chains originate from one sample sequenced in a study of blood T cell repertoires in COVID-19. Assay: immunoSEQ multiplex PCR; the TCRdb copy retains only in-frame clones and omits some. The table has approximately 230,000 clones, 82% seen once. Sequencing was carried out using PBMCs or T cells enriched from blood (not recorded which). The receptors come from a man aged 40-55 years who had recovered from COVID-19.

V usage is TRBV15 and J usage is TRBJ1-1; D gene uncertain. The V end was cut by 0 bases, the J end by 6 bases, with 8 bases between. The germline gives CDR1 LNHNV, CDR2 YYDKDF (reference sequence). The CDR3 runs to 13 residues. This chain's CDR3 is CATSRDRVAEAFF. The CDR3 DNA follows: TGTGCCACCAGCAGAGATCGTGTCGCTGAAGCTTTCTTT. The variable domain in full, with the rest retrieved from reference TRBV15 and TRBJ1-1, is DAMVIQNPRYQVTQFGKPVTLSCSQTLNHNVMYWYQQKSSQAPKLLFHYYDKDFNNEADTPDNFQSRRPNTSFCFLDIRSPGLGDTAMYLCATSRDRVAEAFFGQGTRLTVV.

This chain links TRBV7-2 with TRBJ2-1; 7 bases agree with TRBD1. The CDR3 consists of 16 residues. Germline CDR1 and CDR2: SGHTA and FQGNSA. The J segment lost 1 base and the V segment lost 5 bases, leaving 8 bases of the junction unmatched. The CDR3 nucleotides read TGTGCCAGCAGCATACAGGGGTCCCTTTCCTACAATGAGCAGTTCTTC. Its protein product is CASSIQGSLSYNEQFF. The variable domain in full, with the rest retrieved from reference TRBV7-2 and TRBJ2-1, is GAGVSQSPSNKVTEKGKDVELRCDPISGHTALYWYRQSLGQGLEFLIYFQGNSAPDKSGLPSDRFSAERTGGSVSTLTIQRTQQEDSAVYLCASSIQGSLSYNEQFFGPGTRLTVL.

This chain joins TRBV18 and TRBJ1-6; the match to TRBD1 covers 7 bases. CDR1 is KGHSH and CDR2 is LQKENI in the germline V gene. The CDR3 runs to 16 residues. V was pared by 4 bases and J by 8 bases, with 11 bases of the junction left unmatched. CDR3 nucleotides: TGTGCCAGCTCACTCAACAGGGGCCACTCAGATTCACCCCTCCACTTT. Translating gives CASSLNRGHSDSPLHF.

The V call is TRBV21-1, the J call TRBJ2-7; no check of the table's D call, TRBD2, against the DNA was made. TRBV21-1 constitutes a pseudogene. The CDR3 runs to 15 residues. The CDR3 DNA sequence: TGTGCCAGCTTCCCCGGGGGGGAACTTGGTTGCGAGCAGTACTTC. Protein: CASFPGGELGCEQYF.

The chain employs TRBV6-1 and TRBJ1-3; the D gene is possibly TRBD1 (6 bases). The CDR3 loop spans 17 amino acids. In germline, CDR1 is MNHNS, CDR2 SASEGT. V was shortened by 3 bases and J by 0 bases, with 15 bases between the two germline ends. Written as DNA, the CDR3 is TGTGCCAGCAGTGATACCGGACAGCTTTTCTCTGGAAACACCATATATTTT. This gives the protein CASSDTGQLFSGNTIYF.

This clone was picked up a small number of times. The chain carries TRBV28 and TRBJ1-3; 8 bases agree with TRBD1. Germline lookup yields CDR1 MDHEN and CDR2 SYDVKM. V gave up 3 bases and J gave up 1 base; unmatched junction bases: 8. The CDR3 consists of 17 residues. The CDR3 DNA is TGTGCCAGCAGTTTGCGCCGCAGGACAGGGTCTGGAAACACCATATATTTT. Translating gives CASSLRRRTGSGNTIYF. Variable domain in full (rest from reference TRBV28 and TRBJ1-3): DVKVTQSSRYLVKRTGEKVFLECVQDMDHENMFWYRQDPGLGLRLIYFSYDVKMKEKGDIPEGYSVSREKKERFSLILESASTNQTSMYLCASSLRRRTGSGNTIYFGEGSWLTVV.

V and J are TRBV28 and TRBJ1-2; D may be TRBD1 (5 bases). This CDR3 region has 16 residues. The germline V gene encodes CDR1 MDHEN and CDR2 SYDVKM. V was clipped by 5 bases and J by 2 bases, with 18 bases between them. The CDR3 loop is CASSPPYGGPNYGYTF. The CDR3 DNA sequence: TGTGCCAGCAGTCCACCCTACGGGGGACCGAACTATGGCTACACCTTC.

The chain uses TRBV7-2 and TRBJ1-6, with TRBD1 as a possible D gene (6 bases). CDR1 SGHTA and CDR2 FQGNSA come from the germline V gene. The germline V and J ends were trimmed by 4 bases and 2 bases, with 21 bases remaining between them. This CDR3 has 19 amino acids. The CDR3 protein is CASSSTGTTWGTYNSPLHF. For the CDR3, the DNA is TGTGCCAGCAGCTCGACCGGGACAACTTGGGGGACCTATAATTCACCCCTCCACTTT.

The chain combines TRBV6-2 or TRBV6-3 with TRBJ2-3; TRBD2 aligns across 12 bases. Germline CDR1 and CDR2: MNHEY and SVGEGT. The CDR3 covers 19 residues. Trimming took 0 bases from V and 7 from J; bases not matched to a gene: 14. CDR3 region: CASSYSTPLAGGLTYTQYF. CDR3 in DNA: TGTGCCAGCAGTTACTCGACGCCACTAGCGGGGGGCCTCACGTATACGCAGTATTTT.

The chain couples TRBV28 to TRBJ2-7; 9 bases agree with TRBD2. Germline CDR1 is MDHEN and CDR2 is SYDVKM. The CDR3 has 14 amino acids. V was pared by 9 bases and J by 4 bases, with 10 bases of the junction left unmatched. Written as DNA, the CDR3 is TGTGCCAGTCAGGGCGGGGGGGCGAAGTACGAGCAGTACTTC. Its translation is CASQGGGAKYEQYF.

This clone was counted a few times. The chain recombines TRBV5-6 with TRBJ1-2; D perhaps matches TRBD1 (6 bases). V lost 5 bases and J lost 6, with 14 bases in between. This CDR3 is 13 amino acids long. The germline V gene encodes CDR1 SGHDT and CDR2 YYEEEE. The CDR3 region has the DNA TGTGCCAGCAGGTATACAGGGTCGGATGGCTACACCTTC. Translated: CASRYTGSDGYTF.

This sequence joins TRBV4-1 and TRBJ1-2; no firm D call. Germline V gene data show CDR1 as MGHRA and CDR2 as YSYEKL. Trimming removed 0 bases at V and 0 bases at J, with 11 bases between. The CDR3 spans 16 residues. The CDR3 spells CASSQENLAANYGYTF. The DNA of the CDR3 is TGCGCCAGCAGCCAAGAGAATTTGGCAGCTAACTATGGCTACACCTTC.

The chain combines TRBV6-4 with TRBJ2-7, with a tentative D call TRBD1 (6 bases). Trimming took 4 bases from V and 2 from J, leaving 9 bases between them. The CDR3 covers 13 residues. Germline V lookup: CDR1 MRHNA, CDR2 SNTAGT. CDR3: CASSGRGAYEQYF. DNA for the CDR3: TGTGCCAGCAGTGGCAGGGGCGCCTACGAGCAGTACTTC.

The chain has TRBV7-3 and TRBJ1-2, with 8 bases matching TRBD1. This CDR3 is 13 amino acids long. Looked up from germline, CDR1 is SGHTA and CDR2 is FQGTGA. J gave up 8 bases and V 4 bases, and 6 bases lay outside the gene matches. The chain's CDR3 is CASSSSTGDGYTF. CDR3 sequence (DNA): TGTGCCAGCAGCTCCTCGACAGGGGACGGCTACACCTTC.

This clone was counted a single time. The rearrangement uses TRBV4-3 and TRBJ2-1, with a tentative D call TRBD1 (7 bases). CDR1 is LGHNA, CDR2 YSLEER, per germline. The CDR3 totals 15 residues. The V end was cut by 3 bases, the J end by 6 bases, with 15 bases between. The CDR3: CASSHVDRDSNEQFF. The CDR3 region has the DNA TGCGCCAGCAGCCATGTTGACAGGGACTCCAATGAGCAGTTCTTC.

This chain connects TRBV7-8 to TRBJ1-1; D ambiguous. The CDR3 runs 13 residues. Between the trimmed V and J ends, which lost 2 bases and 9 bases, there was a span of 13 bases. CDR1 and CDR2 from the germline V gene are SGHVS and FQNEAQ. The CDR3 nucleotides are TGTGCCAGCAGCTTACTTACCGGGAGCCAAGCTTTCTTT. Protein sequence: CASSLLTGSQAFF.

The V gene is TRBV7-9, the J gene TRBJ1-1; TRBD1 is a possible D gene (6 bases). V lost 6 bases and J 6 bases, leaving 17 bases between the germline ends. Germline assignment: CDR1 SEHNR and CDR2 FQNEAQ (reference sequence). The CDR3 extends over 14 amino acids. The CDR3 spells CASRMLRGLAEAFF. For the CDR3, the DNA is TGTGCCAGCAGGATGCTCAGGGGTCTGGCTGAAGCTTTCTTT.

The J gene is TRBJ2-7, the V gene TRBV5-4; a possible D gene is TRBD2 (7 bases). This CDR3 comprises 14 residues. V was pared by 5 bases and J by 2 bases, with 14 bases between. Germline lookup yields CDR1 SGHNT and CDR2 YYREEE (reference sequence). For the CDR3, the DNA is TGTGCCAGCAGGGAAAGGGGGGGCGCCTACGAGCAGTACTTC. It translates to CASRERGGAYEQYF.

The chain is built from TRBV11-3 and TRBJ1-1; the D is unclear. Germline V gives CDR1 SGHNT, CDR2 YENEEA. This CDR3 comprises 13 residues. The V end lost 5 bases, the J end lost 2 bases, and 9 bases lay between the germline ends. CDR3 sequence reads: CASSQRINTEAFF. The CDR3 nucleotides read TGTGCCAGCAGCCAGCGAATAAACACTGAAGCTTTCTTT. Looking up the rest from reference TRBV11-3 and TRBJ1-1 gives the full variable domain: EAGVVQSPRYKIIEKKQPVAFWCNPISGHNTLYWYLQNLGQGPELLIRYENEEAVDDSQLPKDRFSAERLKGVDSTLKIQPAELGDSAVYLCASSQRINTEAFFGQGTRLTVV.

This clone was detected only once. The V call is TRBV4-2, the J call TRBJ1-2, with 7 bases lining up with TRBD1. This CDR3 spans 14 amino acids. Germline V gene data show CDR1 as LGHNA and CDR2 as YNFKEQ. Trimming took 1 base from V and 5 from J; bases not matched to a gene: 4. In DNA, the CDR3 is TGTGCCAGCAGCCAAGGGGGACAGAGTTATGGCTACACCTTC. Protein product: CASSQGGQSYGYTF.

V is TRBV27 and J is TRBJ1-2; no firm D call. Between the trimmed V and J ends, which lost 5 bases and 4 bases, there was a span of 26 bases. The CDR3 sequence is 18 residues long. The germline V gene encodes CDR1 MNHEY and CDR2 SMNVEV (reference sequence). CDR3 region: CASSKTPPGRELFYGYTF. In DNA form, the CDR3 reads TGTGCCAGCAGTAAAACCCCGCCCGGGAGGGAACTTTTCTATGGCTACACCTTC.

The rearrangement joins TRBV18 to TRBJ1-4, with D tentatively TRBD1 (6 bases). Trimming stripped 3 bases from V and 6 bases from J, with 20 bases between. CDR3 length: 17 residues. Germline V gives CDR1 KGHSH, CDR2 LQKENI. CDR3 region: CASSPYTRGARDEKLFF. CDR3 bases: TGTGCCAGCTCACCTTATACTCGGGGGGCGCGAGATGAAAAACTGTTTTTT.

This chain links TRBV4-1 with TRBJ2-1; the match to TRBD2 covers 10 bases. Germline CDR1 MGHRA, CDR2 YSYEKL. The CDR3 totals 13 residues. V lost 8 bases to trimming and J lost 9 bases; unmatched junction nucleotides: 7. The DNA for the CDR3 is TGCGCCAGCCGGCAACTAGCGGGAATTGAGCAGTTCTTC. It is translated as CASRQLAGIEQFF.